The 25 T cell receptor beta chains below all came from one sample that was sequenced in a study of radiotherapy plus CTLA-4 blockade in lung cancer. Produced via immunoSEQ multiplex PCR; TCRdb's table is partial and in-frame only. The sample yields around 95,000 clones, 83% seen once. Sequenced material: peripheral blood, taken from a patient treated with radiotherapy plus ipilimumab. The receptor set was obtained from a human donor with non-small cell lung cancer who had stable disease on radiotherapy plus ipilimumab.

As DNA, the CDR3 is TGCGCCAGCAGCTTGTTACCCCGACTAGCGGAAAACTCCTACAATGAGCAGTTCTTC. It yields the protein CASSLLPRLAENSYNEQFF. This rearrangement joins TRBV5-1 to TRBJ2-1; TRBD2 matches at 9 bases. V lost 1 base and J lost 0; bases outside the gene matches: 11. This CDR3 has 19 amino acids. CDR1 is SGHRS, CDR2 YFSETQ, per germline.

The rearrangement uses TRBV27 and TRBJ2-1; 13 bases fit TRBD2. From germline, CDR1 is MNHEY and CDR2 SMNVEV (reference sequence). CDR3 length: 16 residues. V trimming: 5 bases; J trimming: 3 bases; junction bases outside the gene matches: 4. DNA for the CDR3: TGTGCCAGCAGTCCTCGACTAGCGGGAGGCTACAATGAGCAGTTCTTC. This sequence encodes CASSPRLAGGYNEQFF.

The rearrangement joins TRBV28 to TRBJ2-1; D gene ambiguous. Trimming left V 5 bases short and J 4 bases short, with 12 bases between. The CDR3 consists of 14 residues. CDR1 is MDHEN and CDR2 is SYDVKM in the germline V gene. The CDR3 here is CASSPSGTYNEQFF. As DNA, the CDR3 is TGTGCCAGCAGTCCCTCGGGCACATACAATGAGCAGTTCTTC.

This chain connects TRBV28 to TRBJ1-3; D is uncertain. CDR1 and CDR2 from the germline V gene are MDHEN and SYDVKM. V was clipped by 4 bases and J by 0 bases, with 7 bases between them. The CDR3 contains 14 residues. CDR3 residues: CASSWGISGNTIYF. CDR3 in DNA: TGTGCCAGCAGTTGGGGTATCTCTGGAAACACCATATATTTT.

This clone was detected once. The chain employs TRBV9 and TRBJ2-1; 7 nucleotides align to TRBD2. J gave up 10 bases and V 4 bases, and 2 bases lay outside the gene matches. Germline V gene sequence: CDR1 SGDLS, CDR2 YYNGEE. This CDR3 is 11 amino acids long. CDR3 DNA: TGTGCCAGCAGCCTGGGAGGGGAGCAGTTCTTC. Its protein product is CASSLGGEQFF.

This rearrangement joins TRBV19 to TRBJ2-3; D is tentatively TRBD1 or TRBD2 (5 bases each). Germline lookup yields CDR1 LNHDA and CDR2 SQIVND (reference sequence). The CDR3 sequence is 16 residues long. V shed 1 base and J shed 5 bases, with 16 bases lying between them. CDR3 amino acids: CASSIVTAGTGDTQYF. CDR3 nucleotide sequence: TGTGCCAGTAGTATAGTTACGGCAGGGACCGGAGATACGCAGTATTTT.

This chain uses TRBV10-3 with TRBJ1-1; D is unresolved. CDR1 and CDR2 (germline): ENHRY, SYGVKD. The CDR3 has 13 amino acids. V lost 3 bases, J lost 1 base, and 6 bases lay in between. The DNA of the CDR3 is TGTGCCATCAGTGAAGAGGGGAACACTGAAGCTTTCTTT. It translates to CAISEEGNTEAFF.

The V gene is TRBV6-1, the J gene TRBJ1-2; unclear D gene. Germline CDR1 is MNHNS and CDR2 is SASEGT. V gave up 0 bases and J gave up 7 bases, with 9 bases separating them. The CDR3 has 13 amino acids. The CDR3 DNA is TGTGCCAGCAGTGAAGCCCCCCGGGTTGGCTACACCTTC. Its protein product is CASSEAPRVGYTF.

The chain links TRBV6-5 to TRBJ2-7; 7 bases agree with TRBD2. Germline lookup yields CDR1 MNHEY and CDR2 SVGAGI. The CDR3 covers 13 residues. V shed 7 bases and J 2 bases; nucleotides not matched to a gene: 5. CDR3 nucleotide sequence: TGTGCCAGCACCGACGGGGGGACCTACGAGCAGTACTTC. Its protein is CASTDGGTYEQYF.

This clone was seen a handful of times. The J gene is TRBJ2-1, the V gene TRBV5-1; 11 bases fit TRBD2. This CDR3 has 15 amino acids. CDR1 is SGHRS, CDR2 YFSETQ, per germline. J gave up 5 bases and V 5 bases, and 6 bases lay outside the gene matches. CDR3 sequence reads: CASRLTSGTHNEQFF. CDR3 nucleotide sequence: TGCGCCAGCAGGCTGACTAGCGGGACACACAATGAGCAGTTCTTC.

V usage is TRBV6-1 and J usage is TRBJ2-3; D ambiguous. Trimming cost V 8 bases and J 1 base, with 13 bases left between them. Germline lookup yields CDR1 MNHNS and CDR2 SASEGT. This CDR3 region has 14 residues. CDR3 in amino acids: CASGPYGGTDTQYF. Here the CDR3 DNA reads TGTGCCAGCGGACCCTATGGGGGCACAGATACGCAGTATTTT.

The genes are TRBV6-1 and TRBJ1-1; D is possibly TRBD1 (6 bases). The CDR3 has 14 residues. The germline CDR1 and CDR2 sequences are MNHNS and SASEGT. The V and J ends lost 6 bases and 1 base respectively, with 12 bases between them. As DNA, the CDR3 is TGTGCCAGCAGGGTGGGGGGGGCGAACACTGAAGCTTTCTTT. Protein: CASRVGGANTEAFF.

The gene calls are TRBV7-8 and TRBJ1-3; a possible D gene is TRBD1 (6 bases). CDR3 length: 16 residues. V lost 5 bases to trimming and J lost 0 bases, with 14 bases between them. Germline assignment: CDR1 SGHVS and CDR2 FQNEAQ. The CDR3 loop is CASSPPGHSSGNTIYF. Written as DNA, the CDR3 is TGTGCCAGCAGCCCTCCGGGACACAGCTCTGGAAACACCATATATTTT.

V is TRBV19 and J is TRBJ1-4, with D hard to call. The V end lost 5 bases, the J end lost 7 bases, and 5 bases lay between the germline ends. The CDR3 totals 11 residues. In germline, CDR1 is LNHDA, CDR2 SQIVND (reference sequence). CDR3 DNA: TGTGCCAGTAGTCTGAGTGAAAAACTGTTTTTT. Its protein product is CASSLSEKLFF.

This chain connects TRBV21-1 to TRBJ2-5; TRBD1 reflects the table's D call only, with no check against the DNA. TRBV21-1 is a documented pseudogene. This CDR3 spans 14 amino acids. In DNA form, the CDR3 reads TGTGCCAGCAGCTTAGGGGTATGGGGAGAGACCCAGTACTTC. This gives the protein CASSLGVWGETQYF.

This clone has a handful of counts. The chain employs TRBV10-2 and TRBJ2-7, with D perhaps TRBD1 or TRBD2 (5 bases each). V was shortened by 6 bases and J by 6 bases, with 12 bases between the two germline ends. Looked up from germline, CDR1 is WSHSY and CDR2 is SAAADI. This CDR3 has 12 residues. CDR3 residues: CASSQRGFEQYF. Written as DNA, the CDR3 is TGCGCCAGCAGCCAACGGGGCTTCGAGCAGTACTTC.

The chain uses TRBV11-2 and TRBJ2-5, with D unclear. V lost 5 bases, J lost 5 bases, and 12 bases lay in between. Per the germline V gene, CDR1 is SGHAT and CDR2 is FQNNGV. This CDR3 is built from 13 residues. The CDR3 spells CASSLMVVETQYF. The CDR3 DNA sequence: TGTGCCAGCAGCCTCATGGTTGTGGAGACCCAGTACTTC.

In this sample, this clone turned up once. The CDR3 DNA is TGTGCCAGCAGCGTAGAATTGAGGTACACCGGGGAGCTGTTTTTT. Encoded protein: CASSVELRYTGELFF. The chain couples TRBV9 to TRBJ2-2; D is unclear. The CDR3 covers 15 residues. V was clipped by 0 bases and J by 3 bases, with 9 bases between them. Germline lookup yields CDR1 SGDLS and CDR2 YYNGEE.

The chain combines TRBV5-5 with TRBJ2-7, with no clear D. In germline, CDR1 is SGHKS, CDR2 YYEKEE (reference sequence). Trimming took off 0 bases at V and 2 bases at J, with 9 bases between the two ends. CDR3 length: 14 amino acids. The CDR3 sequence is CASSLDGFAYEQYF. As DNA, the CDR3 is TGTGCCAGCAGCTTGGATGGCTTTGCCTACGAGCAGTACTTC.

This clone has a handful of counts. This sequence joins TRBV7-3 and TRBJ2-1, with D possibly being TRBD1 or TRBD2 (5 bases each). The germline V gene encodes CDR1 SGHTA and CDR2 FQGTGA. The CDR3 extends over 15 amino acids. V gave up 2 bases and J gave up 8 bases, with 16 bases separating them. The CDR3 coding sequence is TGTGCCAGCAGCTTACGGGACGGAGGACTCGATGAGCAGTTCTTC. It encodes CASSLRDGGLDEQFF.

The chain is built from TRBV9 and TRBJ2-1; 8 nucleotides agree with TRBD2. The V and J ends lost 1 base and 7 bases, in that order; junction bases with no gene match: 13. Germline loops: CDR1 SGDLS, CDR2 YYNGEE. The CDR3 sequence is 17 residues long. The CDR3 bases are TGTGCCAGCAGCGTAAGAGGTTCGGGGACTAGTAAGAATGAGCAGTTCTTC. This codes for CASSVRGSGTSKNEQFF. Looking up the rest from reference TRBV9 and TRBJ2-1 gives the full variable domain: DSGVTQTPKHLITATGQRVTLRCSPRSGDLSVYWYQQSLDQGLQFLIQYYNGEERAKGNILERFSAQQFPDLHSELNLSSLELGDSALYFCASSVRGSGTSKNEQFFGPGTRLTVL.

This clone was recorded a few times. The genes are TRBV6-6 and TRBJ2-7; 8 bases agree with TRBD1. The CDR3 runs 13 residues. Trimming removed 5 bases from V and 4 bases from J; junction bases left unmatched: 4. Germline CDR1 reads MNHNY; CDR2 reads SVGAGI (reference sequence). The CDR3 DNA is TGTGCCAGCAGTCAAGACAGGGGATACGAGCAGTACTTC. Amino acids: CASSQDRGYEQYF.

V is TRBV6-5 and J is TRBJ2-2; D perhaps matches TRBD2 (7 bases). CDR3 length: 15 amino acids. The germline CDR1 and CDR2 sequences are MNHEY and SVGAGI. Trimming left V 6 bases short and J 3 bases short, with 14 bases between. In DNA, the CDR3 is TGTGCCAGCAGCCCTAACGGGGGGCACACCGGGGAGCTGTTTTTT. Translated, it gives CASSPNGGHTGELFF.

The table lists this clone with a count of one. Within the sample, other DNA sequences also encode this same CDR3. The rearrangement links TRBV19 to TRBJ2-7; possible D gene TRBD1, 6 bases. The CDR3 loop spans 13 amino acids. Trimming pared 2 bases from V and 3 bases from J, leaving 8 bases between. Germline V gene sequence: CDR1 LNHDA, CDR2 SQIVND (reference sequence). In DNA, the CDR3 is TGTGCCAGTAGTATAAGCAGGGGCTACGAGCAGTACTTC. It specifies CASSISRGYEQYF.

In this sample, this clone turned up a few times. The chain employs TRBV13 and TRBJ1-1, with D possibly matching TRBD1 (5 bases). The CDR3 has 15 amino acids. Germline V CDR1 and CDR2: PRHDT, FYEKMQ (reference sequence). Trimming pared 7 bases from V and 1 base from J, leaving 16 bases between. The CDR3 DNA is TGTGCCAGCACCCCCGGGGGTTTGGGGAACACTGAAGCTTTCTTT. It yields the protein CASTPGGLGNTEAFF.